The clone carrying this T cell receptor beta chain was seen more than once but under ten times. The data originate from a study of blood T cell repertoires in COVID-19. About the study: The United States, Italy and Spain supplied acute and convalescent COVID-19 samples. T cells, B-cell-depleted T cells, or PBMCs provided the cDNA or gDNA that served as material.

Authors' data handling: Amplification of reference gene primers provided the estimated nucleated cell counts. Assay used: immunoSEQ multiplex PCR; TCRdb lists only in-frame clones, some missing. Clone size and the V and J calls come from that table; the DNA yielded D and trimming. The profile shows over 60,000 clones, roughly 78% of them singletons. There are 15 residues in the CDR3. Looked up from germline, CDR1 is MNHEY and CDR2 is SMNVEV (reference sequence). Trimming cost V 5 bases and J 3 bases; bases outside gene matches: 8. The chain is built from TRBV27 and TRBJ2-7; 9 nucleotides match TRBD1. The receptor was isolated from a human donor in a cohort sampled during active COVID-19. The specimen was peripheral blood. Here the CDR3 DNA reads TGTGCCAGCAGTCCGGACAGGGGAGGTGGCTACGAGCAGTACTTC. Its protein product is CASSPDRGGGYEQYF.